Listed here is a single T cell receptor (beta chain). Its target is unknown. The sample is drawn from a study of beta chain features in type 1 diabetes. The authors reverse transcribed all of the isolated RNA, so sequencing captured expressed TCRB transcripts. Here immunoSEQ multiplex PCR was the method, and the copy in TCRdb shows in-frame clones only, minus some. The sample shows about 650,000 clones, over 10% of them seen only once. Study findings and constraints: Among patients with Type 1 diabetes, TCRB CDR3s were moderately but significantly shorter in every one of the four CD4+ subsets. Sequencing from cDNA could over-represent high-TCR-expressing cells.

Germline V lookup: CDR1 SGHTA, CDR2 FQGNSA. Trimming removed 4 bases from V and 0 bases from J, with 12 bases in between. The CDR3 totals 15 residues. The rearrangement uses TRBV7-2 and TRBJ2-5; perhaps TRBD1 as D (6 bases). Sequencing used naive CD4+ T cells from blood. The receptor was isolated from a man younger than 40 with type 1 diabetes. The CDR3: CASSSGRGDQETQYF. The CDR3 coding sequence is TGTGCCAGCAGCTCAGGCAGGGGAGACCAAGAGACCCAGTACTTC.